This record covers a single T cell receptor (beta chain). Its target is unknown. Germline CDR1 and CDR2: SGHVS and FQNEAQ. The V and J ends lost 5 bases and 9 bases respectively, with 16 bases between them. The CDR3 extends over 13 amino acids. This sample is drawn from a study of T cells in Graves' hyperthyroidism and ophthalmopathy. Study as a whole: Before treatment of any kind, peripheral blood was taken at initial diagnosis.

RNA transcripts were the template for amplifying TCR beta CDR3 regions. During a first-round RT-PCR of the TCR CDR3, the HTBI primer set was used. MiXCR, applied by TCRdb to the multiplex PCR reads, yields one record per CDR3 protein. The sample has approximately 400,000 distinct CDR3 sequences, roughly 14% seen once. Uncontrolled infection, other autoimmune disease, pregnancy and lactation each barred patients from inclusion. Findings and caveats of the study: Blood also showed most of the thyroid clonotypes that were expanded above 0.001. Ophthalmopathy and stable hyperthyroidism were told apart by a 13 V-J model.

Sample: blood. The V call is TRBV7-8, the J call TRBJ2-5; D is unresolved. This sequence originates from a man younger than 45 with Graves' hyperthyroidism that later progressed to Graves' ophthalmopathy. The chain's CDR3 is CASSPDPMPSQYF. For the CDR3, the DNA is TGTGCCAGCAGCCCCGACCCGATGCCCTCCCAGTACTTC.